These 8 T cell receptor beta chains share one sample of origin, sequenced in a study of T cell responses to AZD1222 COVID-19 vaccine. TCRdb's table, derived via immunoSEQ multiplex PCR, lists solely in-frame clones and lacks some. The sample has 45,000 to 55,000 clones; around 80% are singletons. The source material was peripheral blood, sampled on day 0 of AZD1222 vaccination. Source of these receptors: an adult in good health.

V and J are TRBV28 and TRBJ2-2; no clear D gene. Trimming shortened V by 3 bases and J by 5 bases, and 4 bases separated the two germline ends. Germline V gives CDR1 MDHEN, CDR2 SYDVKM. The CDR3 is made up of 12 amino acids. This CDR3 reads CASSLSTGELFF. Here the CDR3 DNA reads TGTGCCAGCAGTTTGTCGACCGGGGAGCTGTTTTTT.

This clone has just one count. The chain joins TRBV19 to TRBJ2-7, with D unresolved. CDR3 length equals 14 residues. Germline V gene sequence: CDR1 LNHDA, CDR2 SQIVND (reference sequence). The V end lost 4 bases, the J end lost 2 bases, and 12 bases lay between the germline ends. CDR3 protein: CASSTGPGPYEQYF. Written as DNA, the CDR3 is TGTGCCAGTAGTACGGGCCCGGGTCCCTACGAGCAGTACTTC.

The V call is TRBV3-1 (or the pseudogene TRBV3-2), the J call TRBJ1-1; a possible D gene is TRBD1 (6 bases). Germline V gives CDR1 LGHDT, CDR2 YNNKEL (reference sequence). This CDR3 comprises 14 residues. V was trimmed by 4 bases and J by 4 bases, leaving 13 bases between them. Here the CDR3 DNA reads TGTGCCAGCAGCCCACGGGGGCTGGGCACTGAAGCTTTCTTT. Its protein is CASSPRGLGTEAFF.

V gene TRBV9 combines with J gene TRBJ2-3; 7 nucleotides match TRBD2. The CDR3 runs to 15 residues. V lost 4 bases to trimming and J lost 2 bases; unmatched junction nucleotides: 7. Germline V lookup: CDR1 SGDLS, CDR2 YYNGEE. Here the CDR3 DNA reads TGTGCCAGCAGCCCTTGGGGGGGGGACACAGATACGCAGTATTTT. Translated, it gives CASSPWGGDTDTQYF.

The chain joins TRBV9 to TRBJ1-6; D unresolved. The CDR3 contains 14 residues. The ends were cut back, 0 bases at V and 2 bases at J, with 3 bases in the middle. Per the germline V gene, CDR1 is SGDLS and CDR2 is YYNGEE. CDR3 sequence (DNA): TGTGCCAGCAGCGTAGTTCCCTATAATTCACCCCTCCACTTT. As protein: CASSVVPYNSPLHF.

The gene calls are TRBV6-5 and TRBJ2-1; D is undetermined. Germline assignment: CDR1 MNHEY and CDR2 SVGAGI. The CDR3 has 14 residues. V lost 5 bases to trimming and J lost 5 bases, with 13 bases between them. CDR3 in amino acids: CASSPPGLNNEQFF. In DNA form, the CDR3 reads TGTGCCAGCAGTCCCCCCGGTTTAAACAATGAGCAGTTCTTC.

The V gene is TRBV7-6, the J gene TRBJ1-4; D unclear. The CDR3 spans 15 residues. Trimming left V 5 bases short and J 4 bases short, with 14 bases between. Germline V gene data show CDR1 as SGHVS and CDR2 as FNYEAQ. As DNA, the CDR3 is TGTGCCAGCAGCAGCGGCGGAACTTTTAATGAAAAACTGTTTTTT. Translation gives CASSSGGTFNEKLFF. The complete variable domain, with remaining parts taken from reference TRBV7-6 and TRBJ1-4, reads GAGVSQSPRYKVTKRGQDVALRCDPISGHVSLYWYRQALGQGPEFLTYFNYEAQQDKSGLPNDRFSAERPEGSISTLTIQRTEQRDSAMYRCASSSGGTFNEKLFFGSGTQLSVL.

The chain carries TRBV11-2 and TRBJ2-5; TRBD1 matches at 7 bases. Germline V lookup: CDR1 SGHAT, CDR2 FQNNGV. The CDR3 runs to 17 residues. The trim removed 2 bases at V and 5 bases at J, leaving 14 bases unmatched. In nucleotides, the CDR3 is TGTGCCAGCAGCTTAAAGAGACAGGGTATCTTCTTGGAGACCCAGTACTTC. This encodes CASSLKRQGIFLETQYF. Supplemented by reference TRBV11-2 and TRBJ2-5, the full variable domain reads EAGVAQSPRYKIIEKRQSVAFWCNPISGHATLYWYQQILGQGPKLLIQFQNNGVVDDSQLPKDRFSAERLKGVDSTLKIQPAKLEDSAVYLCASSLKRQGIFLETQYFGPGTRLLVL.